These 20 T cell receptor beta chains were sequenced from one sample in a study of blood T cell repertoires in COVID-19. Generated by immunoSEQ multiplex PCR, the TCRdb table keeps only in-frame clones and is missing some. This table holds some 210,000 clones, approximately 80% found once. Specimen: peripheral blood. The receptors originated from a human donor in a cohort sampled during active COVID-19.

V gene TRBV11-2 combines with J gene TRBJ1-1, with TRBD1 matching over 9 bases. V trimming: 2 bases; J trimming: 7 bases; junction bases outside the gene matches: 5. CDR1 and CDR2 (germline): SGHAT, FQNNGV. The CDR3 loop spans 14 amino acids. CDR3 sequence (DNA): TGTGCCAGCAGCTTACAGGGGGGACAGGGTGAAGCTTTCTTT. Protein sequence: CASSLQGGQGEAFF.

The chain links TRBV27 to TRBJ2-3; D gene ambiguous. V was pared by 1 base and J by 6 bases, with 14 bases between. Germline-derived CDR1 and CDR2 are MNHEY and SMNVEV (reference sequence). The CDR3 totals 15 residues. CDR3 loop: CASSLFRLPADTQYF. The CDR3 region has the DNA TGTGCCAGCAGTTTATTTCGTCTCCCAGCGGATACGCAGTATTTT.

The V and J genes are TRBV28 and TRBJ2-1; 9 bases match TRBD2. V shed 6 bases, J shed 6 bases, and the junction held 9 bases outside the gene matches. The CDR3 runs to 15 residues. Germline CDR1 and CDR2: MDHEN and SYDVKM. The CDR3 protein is CASRPTSGYPNEQFF. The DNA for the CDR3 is TGTGCCAGCAGGCCGACTAGCGGTTACCCCAATGAGCAGTTCTTC.

CDR3 DNA: TGTGCCAGCAGGCCCCGGGGGACCTACAATGAGCAGTTCTTC. Translation gives CASRPRGTYNEQFF. The chain uses TRBV28 and TRBJ2-1; TRBD2 might be the D (6 bases). From germline, CDR1 is MDHEN and CDR2 SYDVKM. This CDR3 has 14 amino acids. Trimming removed 6 bases at V and 2 bases at J, with 11 bases between.

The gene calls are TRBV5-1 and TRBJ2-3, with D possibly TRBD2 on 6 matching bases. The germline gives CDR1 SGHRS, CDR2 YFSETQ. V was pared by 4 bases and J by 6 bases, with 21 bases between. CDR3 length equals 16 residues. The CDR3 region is CASSGGLQSSSDTQYF. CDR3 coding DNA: TGCGCCAGCAGCGGGGGACTCCAATCTTCGTCGGATACGCAGTATTTT.

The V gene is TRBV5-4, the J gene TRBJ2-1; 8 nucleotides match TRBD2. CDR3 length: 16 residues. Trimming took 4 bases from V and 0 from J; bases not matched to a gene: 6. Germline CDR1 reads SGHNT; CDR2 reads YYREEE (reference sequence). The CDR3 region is CASSPGLESSYNEQFF. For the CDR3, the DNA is TGTGCCAGCAGCCCGGGACTAGAGAGCTCCTACAATGAGCAGTTCTTC.

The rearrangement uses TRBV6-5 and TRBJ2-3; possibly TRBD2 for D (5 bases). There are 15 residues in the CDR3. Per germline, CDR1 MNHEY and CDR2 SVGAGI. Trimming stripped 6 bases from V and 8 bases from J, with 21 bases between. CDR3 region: CASREDPNLIGTQYF. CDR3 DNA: TGTGCCAGCAGGGAGGACCCTAATCTGATCGGTACGCAGTATTTT.

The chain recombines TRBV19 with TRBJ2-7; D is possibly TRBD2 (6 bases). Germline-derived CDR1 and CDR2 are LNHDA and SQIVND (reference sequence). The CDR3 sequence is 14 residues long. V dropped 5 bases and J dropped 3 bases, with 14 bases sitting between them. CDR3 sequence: CASSQGTGGYEQYF. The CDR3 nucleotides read TGTGCCAGTAGTCAAGGGACTGGAGGCTACGAGCAGTACTTC.

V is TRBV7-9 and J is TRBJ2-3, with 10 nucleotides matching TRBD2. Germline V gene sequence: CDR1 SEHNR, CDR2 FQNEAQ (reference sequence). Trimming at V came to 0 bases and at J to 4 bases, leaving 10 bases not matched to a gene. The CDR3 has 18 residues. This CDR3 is CASSLASKASGGPDTQYF. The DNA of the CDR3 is TGTGCCAGCAGCTTAGCGAGTAAGGCTAGCGGGGGCCCAGATACGCAGTATTTT.

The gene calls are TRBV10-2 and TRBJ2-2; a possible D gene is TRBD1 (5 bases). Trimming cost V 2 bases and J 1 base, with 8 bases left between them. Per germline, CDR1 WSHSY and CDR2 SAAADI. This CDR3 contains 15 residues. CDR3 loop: CASSERQGNTGELFF. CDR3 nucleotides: TGCGCCAGCAGTGAGAGGCAGGGGAACACCGGGGAGCTGTTTTTT.

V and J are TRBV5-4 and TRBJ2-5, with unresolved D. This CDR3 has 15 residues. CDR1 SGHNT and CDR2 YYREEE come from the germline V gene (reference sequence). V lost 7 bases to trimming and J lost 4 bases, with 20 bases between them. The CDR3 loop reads CASALGSLERETQYF. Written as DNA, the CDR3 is TGTGCCAGCGCCCTCGGGTCCCTCGAGAGAGAGACCCAGTACTTC.

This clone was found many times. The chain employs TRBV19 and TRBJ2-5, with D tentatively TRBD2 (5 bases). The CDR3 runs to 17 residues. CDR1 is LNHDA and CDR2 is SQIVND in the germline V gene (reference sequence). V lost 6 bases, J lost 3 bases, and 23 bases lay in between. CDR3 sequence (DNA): TGTGCCAGTAGCATGCCTGGCGGAGGACCGACCGAAGAGACCCAGTACTTC. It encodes CASSMPGGGPTEETQYF.

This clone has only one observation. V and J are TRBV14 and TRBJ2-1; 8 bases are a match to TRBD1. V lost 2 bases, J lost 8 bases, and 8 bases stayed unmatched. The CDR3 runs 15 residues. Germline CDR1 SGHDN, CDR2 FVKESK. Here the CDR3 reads CASSQLTTGVDEQFF. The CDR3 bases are TGTGCCAGCAGCCAACTAACGACAGGGGTCGATGAGCAGTTCTTC.

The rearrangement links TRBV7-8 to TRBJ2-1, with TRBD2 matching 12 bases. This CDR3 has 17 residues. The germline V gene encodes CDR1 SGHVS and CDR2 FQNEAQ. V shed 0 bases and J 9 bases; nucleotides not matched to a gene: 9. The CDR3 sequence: CASSLAFTTSGGREQFF. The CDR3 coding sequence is TGTGCCAGCAGCTTAGCATTTACTACTAGCGGGGGGCGTGAGCAGTTCTTC.

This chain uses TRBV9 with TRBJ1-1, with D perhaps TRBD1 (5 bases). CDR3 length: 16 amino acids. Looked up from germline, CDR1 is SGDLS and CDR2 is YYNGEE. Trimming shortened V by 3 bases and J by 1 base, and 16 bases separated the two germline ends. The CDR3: CASSAKPGLRNTEAFF. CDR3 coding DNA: TGTGCCAGCAGCGCTAAACCGGGACTGAGGAACACTGAAGCTTTCTTT.

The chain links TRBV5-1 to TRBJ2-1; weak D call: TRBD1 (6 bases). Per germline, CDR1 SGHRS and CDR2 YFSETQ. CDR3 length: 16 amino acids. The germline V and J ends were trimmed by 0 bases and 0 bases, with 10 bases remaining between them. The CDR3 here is CASSLGDTGSYNEQFF. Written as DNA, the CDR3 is TGCGCCAGCAGCTTGGGGGACACCGGCTCCTACAATGAGCAGTTCTTC.

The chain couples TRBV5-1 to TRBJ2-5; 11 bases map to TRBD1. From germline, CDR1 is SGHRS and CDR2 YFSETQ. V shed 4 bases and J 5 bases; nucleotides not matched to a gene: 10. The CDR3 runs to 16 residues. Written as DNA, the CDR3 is TGCGCCAGCAGCGCGGGACAGGGGGGTGTGTGGGAGACCCAGTACTTC. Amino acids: CASSAGQGGVWETQYF.

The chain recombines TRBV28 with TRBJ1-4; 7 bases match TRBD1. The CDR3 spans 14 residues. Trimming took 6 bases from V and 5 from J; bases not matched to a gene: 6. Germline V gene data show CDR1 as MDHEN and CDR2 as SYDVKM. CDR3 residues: CASRLPGQNEKLFF. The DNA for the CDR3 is TGTGCCAGCAGGCTACCGGGACAGAATGAAAAACTGTTTTTT.

The CDR3 spells CASSQDVTENYGYTF. The DNA for the CDR3 is TGTGCCAGCAGCCAAGATGTCACAGAGAACTATGGCTACACCTTC. The V call is TRBV3-1 (or the pseudogene TRBV3-2), the J call TRBJ1-2; D not certain. The CDR3 contains 15 residues. Looked up from germline, CDR1 is LGHDT and CDR2 is YNNKEL (reference sequence). Trimming left V 0 bases short and J 2 bases short, with 10 bases between.

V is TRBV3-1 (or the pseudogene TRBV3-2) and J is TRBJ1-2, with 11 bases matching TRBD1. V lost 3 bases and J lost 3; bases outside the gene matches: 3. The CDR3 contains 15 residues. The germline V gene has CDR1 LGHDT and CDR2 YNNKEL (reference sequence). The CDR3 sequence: CASSQGQGGHYGYTF. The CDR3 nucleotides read TGTGCCAGCAGCCAGGGACAGGGGGGGCACTATGGCTACACCTTC.